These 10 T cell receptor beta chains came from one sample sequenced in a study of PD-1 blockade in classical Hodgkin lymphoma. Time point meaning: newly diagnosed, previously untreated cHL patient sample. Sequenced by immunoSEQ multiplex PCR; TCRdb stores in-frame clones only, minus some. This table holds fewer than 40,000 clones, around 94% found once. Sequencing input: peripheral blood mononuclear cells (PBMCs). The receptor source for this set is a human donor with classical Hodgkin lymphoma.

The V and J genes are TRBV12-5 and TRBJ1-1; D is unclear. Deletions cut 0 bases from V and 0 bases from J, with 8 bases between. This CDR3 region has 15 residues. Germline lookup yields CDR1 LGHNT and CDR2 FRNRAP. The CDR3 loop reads CASGLVSGMNTEAFF. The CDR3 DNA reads TGTGCTAGTGGTTTGGTTTCGGGGATGAACACTGAAGCTTTCTTT.

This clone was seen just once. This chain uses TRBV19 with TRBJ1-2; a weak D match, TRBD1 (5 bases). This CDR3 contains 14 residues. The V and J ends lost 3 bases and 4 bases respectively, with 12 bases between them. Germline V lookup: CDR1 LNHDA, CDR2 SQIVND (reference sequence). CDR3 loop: CASSIRTDTYGYTF. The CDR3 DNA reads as TGTGCCAGTAGTATTAGGACGGACACCTATGGCTACACCTTC.

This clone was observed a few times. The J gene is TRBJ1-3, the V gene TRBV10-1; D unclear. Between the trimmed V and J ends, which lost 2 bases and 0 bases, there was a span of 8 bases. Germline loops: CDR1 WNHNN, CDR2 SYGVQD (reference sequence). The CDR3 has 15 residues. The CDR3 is CASSEHAPSGNTIYF. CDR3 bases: TGCGCCAGCAGTGAGCATGCCCCCTCTGGAAACACCATATATTTT.

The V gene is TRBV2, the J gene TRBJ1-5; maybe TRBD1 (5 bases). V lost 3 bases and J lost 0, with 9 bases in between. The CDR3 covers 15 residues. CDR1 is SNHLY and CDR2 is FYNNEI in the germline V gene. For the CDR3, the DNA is TGTGCCAGCAGTGAGGGGGTTTATAGCAATCAGCCCCAGCATTTT. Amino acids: CASSEGVYSNQPQHF.

The CDR3 region is CAWSSDSTDTQYF. CDR3 nucleotide sequence: TGTGCCTGGAGTAGCGACAGCACAGATACGCAGTATTTT. The chain has TRBV30 and TRBJ2-3, with unresolved D. V lost 2 bases, J lost 0 bases, and 6 bases lay in between. There are 13 residues in the CDR3. CDR1 and CDR2 (germline): GTSNPN, SVGIG (reference sequence).

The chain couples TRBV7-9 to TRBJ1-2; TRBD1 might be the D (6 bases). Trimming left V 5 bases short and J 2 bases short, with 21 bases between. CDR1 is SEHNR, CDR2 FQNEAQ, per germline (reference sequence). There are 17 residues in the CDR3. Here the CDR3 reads CASSPWPSTGTNYGYTF. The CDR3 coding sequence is TGTGCCAGCAGCCCCTGGCCTTCGACAGGAACCAACTATGGCTACACCTTC.

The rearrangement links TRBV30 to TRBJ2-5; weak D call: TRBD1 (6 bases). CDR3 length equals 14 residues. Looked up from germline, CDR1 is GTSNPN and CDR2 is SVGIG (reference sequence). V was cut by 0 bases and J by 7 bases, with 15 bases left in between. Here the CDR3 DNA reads TGTGCCTGGAGTGTATCCCCGACAGGAGGGACCCAGTACTTC. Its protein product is CAWSVSPTGGTQYF.

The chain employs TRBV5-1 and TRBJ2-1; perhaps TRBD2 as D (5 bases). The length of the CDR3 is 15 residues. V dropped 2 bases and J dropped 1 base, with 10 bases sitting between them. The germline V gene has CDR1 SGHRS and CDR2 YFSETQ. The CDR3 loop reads CASSLEGLSYNEQFF. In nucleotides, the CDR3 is TGCGCCAGCAGCTTAGAGGGTCTTTCCTACAATGAGCAGTTCTTC.

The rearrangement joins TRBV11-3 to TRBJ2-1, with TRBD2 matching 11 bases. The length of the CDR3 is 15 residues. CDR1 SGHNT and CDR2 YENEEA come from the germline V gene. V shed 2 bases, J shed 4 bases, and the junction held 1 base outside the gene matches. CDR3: CASSLLAGGYNEQFF. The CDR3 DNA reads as TGTGCCAGCAGCTTACTAGCGGGAGGTTACAATGAGCAGTTCTTC.

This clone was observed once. CDR3: CASSKPPGRSGDTQYF. Written as DNA, the CDR3 is TGTGCCAGCAGCAAACCACCAGGGAGGAGTGGAGATACGCAGTATTTT. This chain joins TRBV21-1 and TRBJ2-3; the table's TRBD2 call for D was not verified on the DNA. TRBV21-1 is listed as a pseudogene. The CDR3 covers 16 residues.